These 32 T cell receptor beta chains share one sample of origin, sequenced in a study of cytomegalovirus exposure and HLA in healthy donors. PCR was performed using 60 Vbeta and 13 Jbeta primers. The assay was immunoSEQ multiplex PCR, and TCRdb's table has in-frame clones only and misses some. The sample lists 180,000 or so clones, about 81% occurring once. What was sequenced was PBMCs. These receptors were obtained from a man aged 40-49 years in good health and CMV-seronegative.

The chain employs TRBV30 and TRBJ1-1; weak D call: TRBD1 (5 bases). The CDR3 runs 13 residues. The V and J ends lost 8 bases and 0 bases respectively, with 13 bases between them. Germline values: CDR1 GTSNPN, CDR2 SVGIG (reference sequence). CDR3 DNA sequence: TGTGCCCACATAGGGGCAGTGAACACTGAAGCTTTCTTT. It translates to CAHIGAVNTEAFF.

This chain links TRBV7-9 with TRBJ2-7; 10 bases align to TRBD1. Germline V gene sequence: CDR1 SEHNR, CDR2 FQNEAQ (reference sequence). With V trimmed by 3 bases and J by 4 bases, 6 bases remained unmatched. The CDR3 runs to 15 residues. Written as DNA, the CDR3 is TGTGCCAGCAGCTTGCTCGGACAGGGGGGGTACGAGCAGTACTTC. As protein: CASSLLGQGGYEQYF.

The rearrangement uses TRBV5-6 and TRBJ2-5, with D unclear. Between the trimmed V and J ends, which lost 0 bases and 5 bases, there was a span of 8 bases. This CDR3 comprises 13 residues. Germline CDR1 and CDR2: SGHDT and YYEEEE. The CDR3 DNA follows: TGTGCCAGCAGCTTGGCCACCCGGGAGACCCAGTACTTC. This gives the protein CASSLATRETQYF.

V usage is TRBV11-3 and J usage is TRBJ2-3; D gene ambiguous. Germline CDR1 SGHNT, CDR2 YENEEA. CDR3 length: 14 residues. V was cut by 3 bases and J by 5 bases, with 12 bases left in between. The CDR3 DNA is TGTGCCAGCAGCTTCGGCGGTAGGATAGATACGCAGTATTTT. It yields the protein CASSFGGRIDTQYF. The variable domain in full, completed from reference TRBV11-3 and TRBJ2-3, reads EAGVVQSPRYKIIEKKQPVAFWCNPISGHNTLYWYLQNLGQGPELLIRYENEEAVDDSQLPKDRFSAERLKGVDSTLKIQPAELGDSAVYLCASSFGGRIDTQYFGPGTRLTVL.

The chain couples TRBV27 to TRBJ2-5, with a weak D call TRBD1 (6 bases). This CDR3 region has 16 residues. V was trimmed by 0 bases and J by 3 bases, leaving 14 bases between them. The V gene's germline CDR1 is MNHEY and CDR2 SMNVEV (reference sequence). Here the CDR3 reads CASSLSRGRGEETQYF. Here the CDR3 DNA reads TGTGCCAGCAGTTTATCCAGGGGCAGGGGAGAAGAGACCCAGTACTTC.

This chain connects TRBV7-3 to TRBJ2-1; 9 nucleotides line up with TRBD2. The V segment lost 2 bases and the J segment 7 bases; nucleotides outside the gene matches: 9. CDR1 and CDR2 (germline): SGHTA, FQGTGA. This CDR3 region has 16 residues. CDR3: CASSLYRGRARNEQFF. CDR3 DNA sequence: TGTGCCAGCAGCTTATACCGCGGGAGGGCCCGGAATGAGCAGTTCTTC.

The J gene is TRBJ1-4, the V gene TRBV7-9, with D unresolved. Germline CDR1 is SEHNR and CDR2 is FQNEAQ (reference sequence). The V gene lost 2 bases and the J gene lost 2 bases, with 6 bases spanning the gap. The CDR3 runs to 14 residues. The CDR3 nucleotides read TGTGCCAGCAGCTTACAGATTACTAATGAAAAACTGTTTTTT. Protein sequence: CASSLQITNEKLFF.

V and J are TRBV5-4 and TRBJ1-3; no firm D call. Germline CDR1 reads SGHNT; CDR2 reads YYREEE (reference sequence). Trimming removed 4 bases from V and 7 bases from J, with 18 bases in between. This CDR3 has 15 residues. The CDR3 protein is CASSPTPAAGNTIYF. As DNA, the CDR3 is TGTGCCAGCAGCCCGACTCCAGCTGCCGGGAACACCATATATTTT.

The chain joins TRBV7-2 to TRBJ2-2; D possibly corresponds to TRBD2 (5 bases). The CDR3 is 14 amino acids. CDR1 SGHTA and CDR2 FQGNSA come from the germline V gene. The germline V and J ends were trimmed by 0 bases and 8 bases, with 10 bases remaining between them. Written as DNA, the CDR3 is TGTGCCAGCAGCTTAGCGGCTAGCAGGGGGGAGCTGTTTTTT. Its translation is CASSLAASRGELFF. Based on the CDR3 plus reference TRBV7-2 and TRBJ2-2, the full variable domain is GAGVSQSPSNKVTEKGKDVELRCDPISGHTALYWYRQSLGQGLEFLIYFQGNSAPDKSGLPSDRFSAERTGGSVSTLTIQRTQQEDSAVYLCASSLAASRGELFFGEGSRLTVL.

The V gene is TRBV14, the J gene TRBJ2-7; 9 bases agree with TRBD1. The V and J ends lost 4 bases and 5 bases, in that order; junction bases with no gene match: 12. Germline CDR1 and CDR2: SGHDN and FVKESK. This CDR3 is built from 16 residues. The CDR3 spells CASSPHSGTGSHEQYF. The DNA of the CDR3 is TGTGCCAGCAGCCCTCACTCCGGGACAGGGTCCCACGAGCAGTACTTC.

The chain carries TRBV5-1 and TRBJ2-7; TRBD1 matches at 8 bases. V dropped 5 bases and J dropped 4; count of bases not matched to a gene: 11. The length of the CDR3 is 15 residues. CDR1 and CDR2 from the germline V gene are SGHRS and YFSETQ. In DNA, the CDR3 is TGCGCCAGCAGGGCCGGGACAGGCAACTGGTACGAGCAGTACTTC. The encoded protein is CASRAGTGNWYEQYF. Using reference TRBV5-1 and TRBJ2-7 for the parts outside the CDR3, the full variable domain is KAGVTQTPRYLIKTRGQQVTLSCSPISGHRSVSWYQQTPGQGLQFLFEYFSETQRNKGNFPGRFSGRQFSNSRSEMNVSTLELGDSALYLCASRAGTGNWYEQYFGPGTRLTVT.

The J gene is TRBJ2-7, the V gene TRBV28; TRBD1 aligns across 7 bases. Unmatched junction bases numbered 20, after V lost 3 bases and J lost 3 bases. There are 19 residues in the CDR3. CDR1 is MDHEN, CDR2 SYDVKM, per germline. CDR3 residues: CASSFFPSGHIGQVYEQYF. For the CDR3, the DNA is TGTGCCAGCAGTTTCTTTCCGTCGGGACACATCGGACAGGTCTACGAGCAGTACTTC.

V is TRBV28 and J is TRBJ2-2, with a weak D call TRBD2 (7 bases). The V gene lost 7 bases and the J gene lost 4 bases, with 13 bases spanning the gap. There are 14 residues in the CDR3. CDR1 is MDHEN and CDR2 is SYDVKM in the germline V gene. This chain's CDR3 is CASKGGGATGELFF. In DNA form, the CDR3 reads TGTGCCAGCAAGGGGGGAGGGGCCACCGGGGAGCTGTTTTTT.

The chain couples TRBV2 to TRBJ2-3, with a tentative D call TRBD1 (6 bases). CDR1 and CDR2 (germline): SNHLY, FYNNEI. The V end was cut by 5 bases, the J end by 2 bases, with 11 bases between. The CDR3 has 14 residues. The chain's CDR3 is CASSSRQATDTQYF. The CDR3 nucleotides read TGTGCCAGCAGTTCGAGACAGGCCACAGATACGCAGTATTTT.

The chain carries TRBV14 and TRBJ1-1, with 7 nucleotides matching TRBD1. The V gene's germline CDR1 is SGHDN and CDR2 FVKESK. J was trimmed by 4 bases and V by 3 bases; bases with no gene match: 5. This CDR3 region has 14 residues. The CDR3 spells CASSHTTGVTEAFF. Here the CDR3 DNA reads TGTGCCAGCAGCCACACTACAGGGGTCACTGAAGCTTTCTTT.

The CDR3 sequence: CASTLGVGQGAWETQYF. CDR3 bases: TGTGCCAGCACCCTAGGGGTGGGGCAGGGGGCATGGGAGACCCAGTACTTC. The chain employs TRBV28 and TRBJ2-5; 8 positions agree with TRBD1. Germline CDR1 and CDR2: MDHEN and SYDVKM. V shed 7 bases, J shed 5 bases, and the junction held 18 bases outside the gene matches. The CDR3 totals 17 residues.

The chain combines TRBV28 with TRBJ2-3; D might be TRBD2 (6 bases). Germline assignment: CDR1 MDHEN and CDR2 SYDVKM. The CDR3 contains 21 residues. V shed 4 bases and J shed 3 bases, with 32 bases lying between them. CDR3 DNA: TGTGCCAGCAGTTATGGCGGCGCGGGAAATAGATGGGGAAAGCGGACAGATACGCAGTATTTT. This sequence encodes CASSYGGAGNRWGKRTDTQYF.

This sequence joins TRBV9 and TRBJ2-7; 7 bases are shared with TRBD2. The V gene end was trimmed by 3 bases and the J gene end by 2 bases; junction bases not matched to a gene: 8. This CDR3 comprises 15 residues. CDR1 and CDR2 (germline): SGDLS, YYNGEE. The CDR3 nucleotides are TGTGCCAGCAGCGCTTCTCCCGGGAGGCCCTACGAGCAGTACTTC. Translated, it gives CASSASPGRPYEQYF.

The table lists this clone with a count of one. The gene calls are TRBV27 and TRBJ1-2, with D possibly being TRBD1 (5 bases). The germline CDR1 and CDR2 sequences are MNHEY and SMNVEV (reference sequence). Trimming removed 10 bases at V and 0 bases at J, with 12 bases between. The CDR3 runs to 13 residues. CDR3 nucleotide sequence: TGTGCCACTAGAACAGGAACTAACTATGGCTACACCTTC. It is translated as CATRTGTNYGYTF.

V and J are TRBV4-1 and TRBJ2-2, with 7 bases fitting TRBD2. The CDR3 covers 17 residues. The ends lost 4 bases at V and 0 bases at J; junction bases unmatched: 8. CDR1 and CDR2 from the germline V gene are MGHRA and YSYEKL. The CDR3: CASSRNPSGANTGELFF. The CDR3, as DNA: TGCGCCAGCAGCCGCAATCCTAGCGGTGCGAACACCGGGGAGCTGTTTTTT.

V and J are TRBV15 and TRBJ1-2; 9 bases map to TRBD1. Germline lookup yields CDR1 LNHNV and CDR2 YYDKDF (reference sequence). The CDR3 sequence is 14 residues long. V gave up 0 bases and J gave up 7 bases; unmatched junction bases: 3. CDR3 coding DNA: TGTGCCACCAGCAGAGATCTGGACAGGGGTGGCTACACCTTC. It encodes CATSRDLDRGGYTF.

The CDR3 nucleotides are TGTGCCAGCAGCCAAGACCCCTCCGGGGCTAGCGGGGGGAATGAGCAGTTCTTC. Translated, it gives CASSQDPSGASGGNEQFF. This sequence joins TRBV4-2 and TRBJ2-1; 11 positions match TRBD2. This CDR3 region has 18 residues. The V gene end was trimmed by 0 bases and the J gene end by 7 bases; junction bases not matched to a gene: 11. Per the germline V gene, CDR1 is LGHNA and CDR2 is YNFKEQ.

Only a few counts were recorded for this clone. The gene calls are TRBV28 and TRBJ1-2; D is uncertain. V lost 8 bases to trimming and J lost 0 bases, with 13 bases between them. Germline CDR1 is MDHEN and CDR2 is SYDVKM. This CDR3 has 14 amino acids. The chain's CDR3 is CASRTLRTNYGYTF. CDR3 DNA: TGTGCCAGCCGAACTTTACGAACTAACTATGGCTACACCTTC.

This chain links TRBV6-5 with TRBJ2-5; 9 bases fit TRBD1. The V and J ends lost 6 bases and 5 bases, in that order; junction bases with no gene match: 10. This CDR3 contains 15 residues. The germline CDR1 and CDR2 sequences are MNHEY and SVGAGI. CDR3 DNA: TGTGCCAGCAGCCGTCCCGGGACAGGGTACGAGACCCAGTACTTC. Translated: CASSRPGTGYETQYF.

This clone was recorded a few times. CDR3 loop: CASSNRGGYTF. The CDR3 coding sequence is TGTGCCAGCAGCAACAGGGGTGGCTACACCTTC. J is TRBJ1-2 and V is TRBV6-5; 7 nucleotides agree with TRBD1. The junction had 2 bases not matched to a gene; V was cut back by 6 bases and J by 7 bases. Germline V CDR1 and CDR2: MNHEY, SVGAGI. This CDR3 spans 11 amino acids.

V is TRBV7-2 and J is TRBJ2-7, with D unclear. The CDR3 is 12 amino acids. Trimming took off 2 bases at V and 5 bases at J, with 7 bases between the two ends. Germline values: CDR1 SGHTA, CDR2 FQGNSA. CDR3 nucleotides: TGTGCCAGCAGCTTAATCTTCCACGAGCAGTACTTC. Amino acids: CASSLIFHEQYF.

V gene TRBV5-4 combines with J gene TRBJ2-5; 10 bases map to TRBD1. There are 14 residues in the CDR3. Trimming at V came to 3 bases and at J to 2 bases, leaving 1 base not matched to a gene. Germline assignment: CDR1 SGHNT and CDR2 YYREEE (reference sequence). The chain's CDR3 is CASSSGQGQETQYF. As DNA, the CDR3 is TGTGCCAGCAGCTCGGGACAGGGGCAAGAGACCCAGTACTTC. The entire variable domain, with the rest obtained from reference TRBV5-4 and TRBJ2-5, is as follows: ETGVTQSPTHLIKTRGQQVTLRCSSQSGHNTVSWYQQALGQGPQFIFQYYREEENGRGNFPPRFSGLQFPNYSSELNVNALELDDSALYLCASSSGQGQETQYFGPGTRLLVL.

This chain connects TRBV29-1 to TRBJ1-1; 9 nucleotides agree with TRBD1. Germline values: CDR1 SQVTM, CDR2 ANQGSEA. The CDR3 consists of 15 residues. V shed 5 bases and J 0 bases; nucleotides not matched to a gene: 7. The CDR3 DNA follows: TGCAGCGTTACAGGGGGCAGGGGGATGAACACTGAAGCTTTCTTT. This gives the protein CSVTGGRGMNTEAFF.

The chain recombines TRBV19 with TRBJ1-5; 9 bases are a match to TRBD1. The CDR3 consists of 15 residues. Trimming at V came to 8 bases and at J to 3 bases, leaving 8 bases not matched to a gene. Per the germline V gene, CDR1 is LNHDA and CDR2 is SQIVND (reference sequence). CDR3 sequence reads: CASLGTGRTNQPQHF. The CDR3 DNA is TGTGCCAGTTTGGGGACAGGGAGAACCAATCAGCCCCAGCATTTT. The full variable domain, in which reference TRBV19 and TRBJ1-5 provide the parts outside the CDR3, is DGGITQSPKYLFRKEGQNVTLSCEQNLNHDAMYWYRQDPGQGLRLIYYSQIVNDFQKGDIAEGYSVSREKKESFPLTVTSAQKNPTAFYLCASLGTGRTNQPQHFGDGTRLSIL.

V gene TRBV27 combines with J gene TRBJ1-5; D is ambiguous. This CDR3 spans 14 amino acids. Germline CDR1 and CDR2: MNHEY and SMNVEV (reference sequence). Trimming stripped 4 bases from V and 0 bases from J, with 7 bases between. CDR3 nucleotide sequence: TGTGCCAGCAGTTACGCGTATAGCAATCAGCCCCAGCATTTT. This sequence encodes CASSYAYSNQPQHF.

This sequence joins TRBV4-1 and TRBJ2-7, with 11 nucleotides matching TRBD1. Germline loops: CDR1 MGHRA, CDR2 YSYEKL. V was pared by 2 bases and J by 6 bases, with 6 bases of the junction left unmatched. This CDR3 is 15 amino acids long. The CDR3 DNA reads as TGCGCCAGCAGCCAACCTACCGGGACAGGGGGCGAGCAGTACTTC. It yields the protein CASSQPTGTGGEQYF.

The chain couples TRBV15 to TRBJ2-5; TRBD2 is a possible D gene (6 bases). V gave up 5 bases and J gave up 5 bases, with 15 bases separating them. The CDR3 covers 14 residues. CDR1 and CDR2 (germline): LNHNV, YYDKDF (reference sequence). As DNA, the CDR3 is TGTGCCACCAGCCGGCGGACTATCTACGAGACCCAGTACTTC. Encoded protein: CATSRRTIYETQYF.